Following are 29 T cell receptor beta chains from one sample sequenced in a study of blood T cells in healthy people across ages. Primed by a sample-barcoded 5' primer and a J-beta primer mix, a second PCR proceeded for about 7 to 11 cycles. TCRdb processed the 5' RACE reads anew with MiXCR; each CDR3 protein has one entry. The sample comprises about 640,000 distinct CDR3 sequences, roughly 58% of which are singletons, and more than 35% rests with the top ten. Source material: blood. Source of these receptors: a man aged 55 to 70 in good health.

This clonotype was observed a handful of times. The rearrangement uses TRBV20-1 and TRBJ2-3, with TRBD1 matching over 9 bases. The CDR3 spans 16 residues. Germline assignment: CDR1 DFQATT and CDR2 SNEGSKA (reference sequence). J lost 2 bases, V lost 0 bases, and 6 bases had no gene match. DNA of the CDR3: TGCAGTGCTAGAGATTTTGACAGGGGGACCACAGATACGCAGTATTTT. Translation: CSARDFDRGTTDTQYF.

V and J are TRBV2 and TRBJ2-7; D is uncertain. Trimming shortened V by 4 bases and J by 1 base, and 11 bases separated the two germline ends. The CDR3 is 14 residues long. Germline-derived CDR1 and CDR2 are SNHLY and FYNNEI. CDR3 region: CASSVEVVSYEQYF. CDR3 DNA: TGTGCCAGCAGTGTAGAGGTTGTATCCTACGAGCAGTACTTC. The full variable domain, completed using reference TRBV2 and TRBJ2-7, is EPEVTQTPSHQVTQMGQEVILRCVPISNHLYFYWYRQILGQKVEFLVSFYNNEISEKSEIFDDQFSVERPDGSNFTLKIRSTKLEDSAMYFCASSVEVVSYEQYFGPGTRLTVT.

The CDR3 DNA follows: TGTGCCAGCAGCTGGCTTGGGGCCCACGAGCAGTACTTC. Amino acid sequence: CASSWLGAHEQYF. The chain recombines TRBV5-6 with TRBJ2-7; TRBD1 is a possible D gene (5 bases). There are 13 residues in the CDR3. Trimming shortened V by 3 bases and J by 5 bases, and 12 bases separated the two germline ends. CDR1 is SGHDT, CDR2 YYEEEE, per germline.

The rearrangement joins TRBV12-3 or TRBV12-4 to TRBJ1-2, with no clear D. V was cut by 5 bases and J by 7 bases, with 14 bases left in between. There are 13 residues in the CDR3. The CDR3 is CASSPMGGGGYTF. The CDR3 nucleotides read TGTGCCAGCAGTCCCATGGGCGGTGGTGGCTACACCTTC.

For the CDR3, the DNA is TGTGCCAGCAGCTTATTTGGAAACACCATATATTTT. The encoded protein is CASSLFGNTIYF. The J gene is TRBJ1-3, the V gene TRBV7-2; no clear D gene. Germline V gives CDR1 SGHTA, CDR2 FQGNSA. CDR3 length: 12 amino acids. The V end was cut by 2 bases, the J end by 3 bases, with 2 bases between.

This clonotype was detected a few times. The chain combines TRBV12-3 or TRBV12-4 with TRBJ2-1, with 7 bases matching TRBD1. The CDR3 spans 16 residues. V dropped 6 bases and J dropped 1; count of bases not matched to a gene: 9. CDR3 sequence: CASRPRQGPSYNEQFF. The DNA for the CDR3 is TGTGCCAGCAGACCTCGACAGGGTCCGTCCTACAATGAGCAGTTCTTC.

The chain uses TRBV27 and TRBJ1-1, with D possibly TRBD1 on 6 matching bases. Trimming left V 3 bases short and J 1 base short, with 9 bases between. This CDR3 comprises 14 residues. Germline V gene lookup returns CDR1 MNHEY and CDR2 SMNVEV (reference sequence). The CDR3 nucleotides are TGTGCCAGCAGTTTGGCAGGGGCGAACACTGAAGCTTTCTTT. Protein product: CASSLAGANTEAFF.

This chain uses TRBV20-1 with TRBJ2-1; D is ambiguous. The CDR3 sequence is 10 residues long. Germline assignment: CDR1 DFQATT and CDR2 SNEGSKA (reference sequence). V was cut by 5 bases and J by 8 bases, with 7 bases left in between. The DNA for the CDR3 is TGCAGTGCTTTCTCCCATGAGCAGTTCTTC. Amino acid sequence: CSAFSHEQFF.

Only a few counts were recorded for this clonotype. The chain couples TRBV20-1 to TRBJ2-5; 7 nucleotides match TRBD1. Unmatched junction bases numbered 7, after V lost 5 bases and J lost 1 base. The germline CDR1 and CDR2 sequences are DFQATT and SNEGSKA (reference sequence). There are 14 residues in the CDR3. CDR3: CSARDEGAQETQYF. The CDR3 DNA sequence: TGCAGTGCTCGTGACGAGGGGGCCCAAGAGACCCAGTACTTC.

The rearrangement uses TRBV2 and TRBJ2-5, with a tentative D call TRBD1 (6 bases). Looked up from germline, CDR1 is SNHLY and CDR2 is FYNNEI. The CDR3 is 16 residues long. Trimming pared 2 bases from V and 5 bases from J, leaving 18 bases between. The CDR3 is CASSERRGILIETQYF. CDR3 sequence (DNA): TGTGCCAGCAGTGAACGTAGGGGGATTCTTATCGAGACCCAGTACTTC.

The chain couples TRBV5-1 to TRBJ2-3; no clear D. V gave up 0 bases and J gave up 3 bases, with 8 bases separating them. Germline CDR1 SGHRS, CDR2 YFSETQ. The CDR3 has 14 amino acids. CDR3 DNA: TGCGCCAGCAGCTTGGGGGAACCGACAGATACGCAGTATTTT. Its translation: CASSLGEPTDTQYF.

The chain joins TRBV7-2 to TRBJ2-5; TRBD2 aligns across 12 bases. The assigned J gene may be wrong: the sequence end matches TRBJ2-7 better. CDR1 SGHTA and CDR2 FQGNSA come from the germline V gene. The CDR3 contains 16 residues. The DNA for the CDR3 is TGTGCCAGCAGCTTAGCGTCCGGACTAGCGGGGTACGAGCAGTACTTC. The encoded protein is CASSLASGLAGYEQYF.

This clonotype has just a few counts. The chain is built from TRBV7-2 and TRBJ1-2; D perhaps matches TRBD1 (5 bases). V lost 0 bases, J lost 8 bases, and 10 bases lay in between. Germline-derived CDR1 and CDR2 are SGHTA and FQGNSA. The CDR3 loop spans 13 amino acids. The CDR3 DNA reads as TGTGCCAGCAGCTTAGCGTCTAAGGGGGGCTACACCTTC. Protein product: CASSLASKGGYTF.

The chain joins TRBV2 to TRBJ2-5; D call uncertain. Between the trimmed V and J ends, which lost 1 base and 2 bases, there was a span of 11 bases. Germline CDR1 and CDR2: SNHLY and FYNNEI. The CDR3 loop spans 15 amino acids. CDR3 loop: CASSEEVGMQETQYF. CDR3 coding DNA: TGTGCCAGCAGTGAAGAGGTGGGGATGCAAGAGACCCAGTACTTC.

This clonotype was counted a single time. The gene calls are TRBV4-1 and TRBJ2-4; a possible D gene is TRBD1 (5 bases). TRBJ2-7 explains the end of the DNA better; the J call may be wrong. Germline-derived CDR1 and CDR2 are MGHRA and YSYEKL. CDR3 length: 17 amino acids. CDR3 residues: CASSQDSGQGGSYEQYF. The DNA for the CDR3 is TGCGCCAGCAGCCAAGATAGTGGGCAGGGTGGGTCCTACGAGCAGTACTTC.

This clonotype was seen ten or more times. The DNA of the CDR3 is TGTGCCAGCAGAATAATCGATGAGCAGTACTTC. Protein product: CASRIIDEQYF. The rearrangement links TRBV12-3 or TRBV12-4 to TRBJ2-5; no firm D call. V dropped 6 bases and J dropped 11 bases, with 13 bases sitting between them. The CDR3 is made up of 11 amino acids.

The chain couples TRBV5-1 to TRBJ2-2; D possibly uses TRBD1 or TRBD2 (5 bases each). CDR1 and CDR2 from the germline V gene are SGHRS and YFSETQ. There are 16 residues in the CDR3. V was trimmed by 4 bases and J by 7 bases, leaving 20 bases between them. CDR3 region: CASSRDQGDGGGELFF. The CDR3 nucleotides are TGCGCCAGCAGCCGAGACCAGGGAGATGGAGGCGGGGAGCTGTTTTTT.

The chain employs TRBV6-6 and TRBJ2-7; 8 bases map to TRBD2. V lost 5 bases and J lost 5; bases outside the gene matches: 11. Germline V gene sequence: CDR1 MNHNY, CDR2 SVGAGI (reference sequence). This CDR3 has 15 amino acids. CDR3 residues: CASSRTNGGADEQYF. The CDR3 nucleotides read TGTGCCAGCAGTCGGACTAACGGGGGGGCGGACGAGCAGTACTTC.

This clonotype was observed a single time. V usage is TRBV21-1 and J usage is TRBJ2-1; whether TRBD1, the table's D call, matches the DNA was not checked. TRBV21-1 is classified as a pseudogene. This CDR3 is 13 amino acids long. Here the CDR3 reads CARDPFSYNEQFF. The CDR3 DNA is TGTGCCAGGGACCCCTTCTCCTACAATGAGCAGTTCTTC.

The chain uses TRBV11-2 and TRBJ2-5, with a possible D match to TRBD1 (6 bases). There are 16 residues in the CDR3. Trimming stripped 5 bases from V and 5 bases from J, with 21 bases between. Germline V gives CDR1 SGHAT, CDR2 FQNNGV. The CDR3 here is CASSRTGTTHRETQYF. The DNA of the CDR3 is TGTGCCAGCAGCAGAACCGGGACAACCCACCGGGAGACCCAGTACTTC.

The chain uses TRBV25-1 and TRBJ2-7, with 9 bases fitting TRBD2. The V and J ends lost 0 bases and 2 bases, in that order; junction bases with no gene match: 5. CDR1 and CDR2 (germline): MGHDK, SYGVNS. There are 16 residues in the CDR3. The CDR3 bases are TGTGCCAGCAGTGAATATAAGGCTAGCGGGGCCTACGAGCAGTACTTC. This encodes CASSEYKASGAYEQYF.

This clonotype was detected ten times or more. V is TRBV20-1 and J is TRBJ2-5; 8 bases agree with TRBD1. Per germline, CDR1 DFQATT and CDR2 SNEGSKA (reference sequence). J was trimmed by 7 bases and V by 0 bases; bases with no gene match: 7. CDR3 length: 14 residues. The CDR3 DNA sequence: TGCAGTGCTAGAGATATAGTGGACAGGGTGACCCAGTACTTC. Its translation: CSARDIVDRVTQYF.

The rearrangement uses TRBV6-1 and TRBJ2-7, with D possibly being TRBD2 (6 bases). Germline V lookup: CDR1 MNHNS, CDR2 SASEGT. V was cut by 6 bases and J by 3 bases, with 15 bases left in between. This CDR3 contains 14 residues. The CDR3 DNA is TGTGCCAGCAGGCCCACGGGGGAATTCTACGAGCAGTACTTC. Translating gives CASRPTGEFYEQYF.

This clonotype was seen a few times. The J gene is TRBJ1-2, the V gene TRBV12-3 or TRBV12-4; perhaps TRBD1 as D (5 bases). V was trimmed by 0 bases and J by 8 bases, leaving 7 bases between them. The CDR3 is 12 residues long. CDR3 DNA sequence: TGTGCCAGCAGTTTAGCAGGGGTAGGCTACACCTTC. Its translation: CASSLAGVGYTF.

This clonotype was seen more than once but under ten times. This chain links TRBV19 with TRBJ2-2; D is undetermined. The CDR3 is 13 amino acids. The germline CDR1 and CDR2 sequences are LNHDA and SQIVND (reference sequence). V was shortened by 5 bases and J by 5 bases, with 9 bases between the two germline ends. This chain's CDR3 is CASSPPGTGELFF. The DNA of the CDR3 is TGTGCCAGTAGTCCCCCCGGGACCGGGGAGCTGTTTTTT.

This chain joins TRBV9 and TRBJ2-3; 9 bases match TRBD2. The CDR3 has 16 residues. Trimming removed 0 bases from V and 3 bases from J; junction bases left unmatched: 5. The V gene's germline CDR1 is SGDLS and CDR2 YYNGEE. The CDR3 sequence is CASSVASRGGTDTQYF. As DNA, the CDR3 is TGTGCCAGCAGCGTAGCTTCGCGGGGGGGTACAGATACGCAGTATTTT.

CDR3 bases: TGCAGTGCTTTCTCCCTTCAAGAGACCCAGTACTTC. Protein sequence: CSAFSLQETQYF. V gene TRBV20-1 combines with J gene TRBJ2-5; D not certain. Between the trimmed V and J ends, which lost 5 bases and 2 bases, there was a span of 9 bases. CDR3 length: 12 residues. Germline values: CDR1 DFQATT, CDR2 SNEGSKA (reference sequence).

This clonotype has only one observation. CDR3 loop: CASNPGSANQPQHF. The CDR3 nucleotides are TGTGCCAGCAACCCCGGGTCCGCAAATCAGCCCCAGCATTTT. The V call is TRBV12-3 or TRBV12-4, the J call TRBJ1-5, with D uncertain. Trimming removed 7 bases at V and 4 bases at J, with 14 bases between. The CDR3 has 14 residues.

The chain uses TRBV20-1 and TRBJ2-3, with 8 bases that match TRBD2. Germline values: CDR1 DFQATT, CDR2 SNEGSKA (reference sequence). This CDR3 contains 14 residues. The J segment lost 3 bases and the V segment lost 1 base, leaving 3 bases of the junction unmatched. CDR3 DNA: TGCAGTGCTAGAGGAGCGGGGGTGACAGATACGCAGTATTTT. This sequence encodes CSARGAGVTDTQYF.